The 10 T cell receptor beta chains below all came from one sample that was sequenced in a study of T cell responses to AZD1222 COVID-19 vaccine. Sequencing used immunoSEQ multiplex PCR; TCRdb keeps in-frame clones, though not all of them. The sample has 84,000 or so clones, approximately 89% seen once. Material: peripheral blood, obtained on day 0 of AZD1222 vaccination. The receptors here all came from an adult in good health.

V and J are TRBV5-1 and TRBJ2-3; no clear D gene. The CDR3 runs 15 residues. Germline CDR1 reads SGHRS; CDR2 reads YFSETQ. V lost 0 bases and J 0 bases, leaving 8 bases between the germline ends. CDR3 nucleotide sequence: TGCGCCAGCAGCTTGGCCCGGCGGAGCACAGATACGCAGTATTTT. It codes for CASSLARRSTDTQYF.

The chain recombines TRBV11-2 with TRBJ2-2; 10 bases line up with TRBD1. Germline V lookup: CDR1 SGHAT, CDR2 FQNNGV. The CDR3 consists of 15 residues. Trimming removed 5 bases from V and 6 bases from J; junction bases left unmatched: 6. CDR3 sequence: CASSRDRGLSGELFF. The CDR3 DNA reads TGTGCCAGCAGCCGAGACAGGGGGCTTTCCGGGGAGCTGTTTTTT.

With respect to this clone: It is likely a read error, because the conserved phenylalanine at the end of the CDR3 is missing. It is unclear where the CDR3 begins or ends on the DNA, so no DNA is shown, and the CDR3 is as TCRdb lists it. CDR3: CSANGQVL. The J gene is TRBJ1-1, the V gene TRBV20-1; no check of the table's D call, TRBD1, against the DNA was made. The CDR3 spans 8 residues, counting both ends. Germline CDR1 and CDR2: DFQATT and SNEGSKA (reference sequence).

The chain recombines TRBV30 with TRBJ2-7; 9 bases map to TRBD1. This CDR3 is 12 amino acids long. V shed 5 bases and J 2 bases; nucleotides not matched to a gene: 1. Looked up from germline, CDR1 is GTSNPN and CDR2 is SVGIG (reference sequence). The CDR3 DNA sequence: TGTGCCTGGGGACAGGGGACCTACGAGCAGTACTTC. It yields the protein CAWGQGTYEQYF.

This rearrangement joins TRBV5-5 to TRBJ1-5; D is perhaps TRBD1 (6 bases). Trimming stripped 0 bases from V and 5 bases from J, with 12 bases between. Germline loops: CDR1 SGHKS, CDR2 YYEKEE (reference sequence). CDR3 length equals 15 residues. CDR3 amino acids: CASSLDRAWDQPQHF. Written as DNA, the CDR3 is TGTGCCAGCAGCTTGGACAGGGCGTGGGATCAGCCCCAGCATTTT.

The V gene is TRBV11-3, the J gene TRBJ2-2; D is unclear. The CDR3 consists of 11 residues. Trimming cost V 6 bases and J 4 bases, with 3 bases left between them. The germline V gene encodes CDR1 SGHNT and CDR2 YENEEA. This chain's CDR3 is CASRGTGELFF. DNA of the CDR3: TGTGCCAGCAGGGGCACCGGGGAGCTGTTTTTT.

This clone has a single count. The chain carries TRBV3-1 (or the pseudogene TRBV3-2) and TRBJ1-1; D is unclear. The CDR3 is 15 amino acids. CDR1 and CDR2 from the germline V gene are LGHDT and YNNKEL (reference sequence). Trimming pared 2 bases from V and 2 bases from J, leaving 12 bases between. The CDR3 sequence is CASSQLTTPNTEAFF. The CDR3 DNA reads as TGTGCCAGCAGCCAACTCACGACACCCAACACTGAAGCTTTCTTT.

J is TRBJ1-1 and V is TRBV5-1; 7 nucleotides match TRBD1. CDR1 SGHRS and CDR2 YFSETQ come from the germline V gene. This CDR3 comprises 14 residues. The V segment lost 4 bases and the J segment 2 bases; nucleotides outside the gene matches: 5. The CDR3 region has the DNA TGCGCCAGCAGCCCCCGAGGGGGCAACACTGAAGCTTTCTTT. As protein: CASSPRGGNTEAFF. Drawing the rest from reference TRBV5-1 and TRBJ1-1, the complete variable domain is KAGVTQTPRYLIKTRGQQVTLSCSPISGHRSVSWYQQTPGQGLQFLFEYFSETQRNKGNFPGRFSGRQFSNSRSEMNVSTLELGDSALYLCASSPRGGNTEAFFGQGTRLTVV.

The chain is built from TRBV2 and TRBJ1-2; D call uncertain. V lost 1 base to trimming and J lost 4 bases, with 13 bases between them. Germline V gives CDR1 SNHLY, CDR2 FYNNEI. The length of the CDR3 is 15 residues. This CDR3 reads CASSEDYGRPYGYTF. In DNA form, the CDR3 reads TGTGCCAGCAGTGAAGACTACGGGCGACCCTATGGCTACACCTTC.

The chain couples TRBV7-6 to TRBJ2-2; 9 bases match TRBD1. After removal of 5 bases from V and 2 bases from J, the junction contained 9 bases not matched to a gene. Germline CDR1 SGHVS, CDR2 FNYEAQ. CDR3 size: 17 residues. CDR3 in amino acids: CASSPLRQGGNTGELFF. The CDR3 coding sequence is TGTGCCAGCAGCCCCCTTCGACAGGGGGGAAACACCGGGGAGCTGTTTTTT.